Given below is one TCR beta chain in context. Its specificity is unknown. The record originates from a study of lymphopenia after photon versus proton radiotherapy. Overall study findings and caveats: Photon-treated patients lost naive T cells and TCR diversity; proton-treated stayed stable.

Germline CDR1 SGHAT, CDR2 FQNNGV. The CDR3 has 16 residues. Measured with immunoSEQ multiplex PCR; TCRdb has only the in-frame clones, and not every one. The sample lists approximately 3,000 clones, roughly three quarters occurring once. The receptor comes from a man older than 75 with esophageal cancer. The chain uses TRBV11-2 and TRBJ2-5, with D possibly being TRBD1 (6 bases). The J call is in doubt because the DNA end fits TRBJ2-7 better. The sequences come from peripheral blood, collected from a patient treated with proton-based radiotherapy. CDR3 sequence (DNA): TGTGCCAGCAGCTCCCTTGGGGGCAGTGCGTCCTACGAGCAGTACTTC. Its translation is CASSSLGGSASYEQYF.